This entry is about one T cell receptor (beta chain). It has no known antigen specificity. Base qualities were left out, and no much larger clone turns up one base away. The EasySep Human CD8+ T Cell Enrichment Kit was used on day 10 to isolate CD8+ T cells from every culture. This entry is derived from a study of CD8 T cell repertoires and HIV-1 epitope variants (dated by TCRdb to 2020 to 2021). For the wider study: In separate culture wells, T cells were stimulated with each of twenty-five peptides that represented autologous and known Gag and Nef epitope variants. T cells were enriched using the EasySep Human T Cell Enrichment Kit and then co-cultured with an equal number of autologous T cell-negative cells acting as antigen-presenting cells. The epitopes tested covered three Gag epitope families plus Nef HW9 and YT9. The cultures were grown for under eleven days in IMDM with gentamicin, and half of the media was changed on days 3 and 7 with IL-2, IL-7 and IL-15 added. Control conditions included a CMV, EBV and flu peptide pool, the Ebola AY9 epitope as negative control, and a no-peptide well. A 1M T cell aliquot was kept as an uncultured baseline condition, separate from the 65 to 85 T cell cultures. A total of some 84 T cell cultures were run, with each culture condition done in triplicate except for one peptide, which was done in duplicate.

Sequencing of TCR beta CDR3 regions was done on the immunoSEQ platform at survey depth. The QIAamp DNA micro kit was used to extract genomic DNA from every cultured and uncultured CD8+ T cell population. Per the source publication's procedure: Samples with fewer than 5,000 productive reads were excluded, which removed about 6% of the roughly 80 HIV peptide-stimulated cultures. A MANAFEST web app trimmed sequences to CDR3 and removed nonproductive sequences, CDR3s under 5 amino acids, and those not starting C or ending F/W. For a clonotype to count as antigen-specific, the clonotype had to expand relative to the no-peptide control in at least 2 of 3 replicates at FDR 0.01, and only within one epitope family. A frequency at least fivefold higher than in wells stimulated with peptides from other epitope families was additionally required for specific clonotypes. This is the immuneACCESS table as TCRdb keeps it, with only in-frame sequences that have V and J called. A part of the clones is gone; compared with another copy, unresolved V genes explain less than half, and the rest is unexplained. V, J and clone size derive from that table, while D and trimming were established from the DNA sequence. The sample has roughly 100,000 clones on record, 60% to 80% of them singletons. The ten largest clones represent around 24% of the sample.

According to the germline V gene, CDR1 reads SGHRS and CDR2 reads YFSETQ. The CDR3, from cysteine to phenylalanine, totals 17 residues. Solely the CDR3 DNA is kept, with 51 bases framed from the first base. Clipping removes 2 bases from V and 6 bases from J, with 15 as the unmatched junction base count. On the study overall, not on this receptor specifically: Roughly five clonotypes recognized the Nef KF9 family and one clonotype recognized the HW9 family, while no responses to the TAALDMSHF plasma variant were seen. Roughly nine antigen-specific TCR beta clonotypes were identified, and six of them appeared cross-reactive for autologous or known escape epitope variants. The assay identified only TCR beta chains and indicated proliferation in response to antigen, without indicating T cell function or cytokine profile.

What was sequenced was uncultured baseline CD8+ T cells from peripheral blood mononuclear cells (PBMCs). The chain was built from TRBV5-1 and TRBJ1-2; the central 8 bases match TRBD1. The source of this sequence is a male donor with HIV. The nucleotides read TGCGCCAGCAGCTTATCCGCCTCGGACAGGGCCGCTAATGGCTACACCTTC. It specifies CASSLSASDRAANGYTF.